This TCR beta chain stems from a study of regulatory T cells in long-lasting Graves disease. Study results and limitations: Segments TRBV28, TRBJ1-2 and TRBJ2-5 showed preferential usage in persistent disease.

Concerning this clonotype: Its antigen is still unknown.

Researchers made TCR beta libraries by using iRepertoire HTBI primers and running Arm-PCR on CDR3 regions. TCRdb recomputed calls from the multiplex PCR reads with MiXCR, one row per CDR3 protein. The sample gives some 500,000 distinct CDR3 sequences, around 15% of which show up once; around 25% is in the top ten. Time point noted: newly diagnosed GD, antithyroid drugs for less than 3 months. Researchers made the TCR library from RNA that was extracted from PBMCs. V trimming: 0 bases; J trimming: 7 bases; junction bases outside the gene matches: 7. The CDR3 has 16 residues. CDR1 and CDR2 (germline): MNHEY, SVGAGI. A further study also used this sample, focusing on T cells in Graves' hyperthyroidism and ophthalmopathy. From that second work: In the analysis, a 13 V-J model separated ophthalmopathy from stable hyperthyroidism.

This chain links TRBV6-5 with TRBJ2-1, with 9 bases matching TRBD2. Sequencing used peripheral blood mononuclear cells (PBMCs), obtained at new diagnosis, from a patient treated with antithyroid drugs. The receptor's source is a woman aged 40 to 65 with Graves disease. CDR3 region: CASSYSAGGPWNEQFF. The CDR3 DNA is TGTGCCAGCAGTTACTCGGCGGGGGGGCCTTGGAATGAGCAGTTCTTC.